The rows below give T cell receptor beta chains drawn from one sample of a study of blood T cells in healthy people across ages. TCRdb passed the 5' RACE reads through MiXCR, listing each CDR3 protein once. The sample contains hundreds of thousands of distinct CDR3 sequences, about 21% of which appear only once. Sequenced input: blood. The source of these receptors is a man between 65 and 80 years old in good health. CDR3s include the opening cysteine and the closing phenylalanine or tryptophan. The D gene is left open where the match is weak. Clone size is stated in some rows and not others, as once, few, many or a class when expanded.

CASSGQGSEQYF	TGTGCCAGCAGCGGACAGGGTAGCGAGCAGTACTTC	TRBJ2-7	TRBD1	TRBV2	few
CASNKSSYEQYF	TGTGCCAGCAACAAGAGCTCCTACGAGCAGTACTTC	TRBJ2-7	.	TRBV7-2	.
CASRRLAGENYEQYF	TGTGCCAGCAGGAGACTAGCGGGAGAGAACTACGAGCAGTACTTC	TRBJ2-7	TRBD2	TRBV6-2/TRBV6-3	few
CASTPGTAKNIQYF	TGCGCCAGCACCCCAGGGACAGCCAAAAACATTCAGTACTTC	TRBJ2-4	.	TRBV5-1	.
CASSTSYNEQFF	TGTGCCAGCAGTACATCCTACAATGAGCAGTTCTTC	TRBJ2-1	.	TRBV12-3/TRBV12-4	many
CASSLLQPSTDTQYF	TGCGCCAGCAGCTTGTTGCAGCCTAGCACAGATACGCAGTATTTT	TRBJ2-3	.	TRBV5-1	many
CASSQVPTGVEQYF	TGCGCCAGCAGCCAAGTGCCTACAGGGGTGGAGCAGTACTTC	TRBJ2-7	TRBD1	TRBV4-1	.
CASRRAQGPTEAFF	TGTGCCAGCAGAAGGGCACAGGGACCCACTGAAGCTTTCTTT	TRBJ1-1	.	TRBV12-3/TRBV12-4	.
CASSWETAGELFF	TGTGCCAGCAGTTGGGAGACCGCCGGGGAGCTGTTTTTT	TRBJ2-2	.	TRBV12-3/TRBV12-4	few
CASSSVWGSGRTYEQYF	TGTGCCAGCAGTTCCGTTTGGGGTAGCGGGAGGACCTACGAGCAGTACTTC	TRBJ2-7	TRBD2	TRBV6-5	few
CSVTGLRSEAFF	TGCAGTGTGACAGGTCTTAGGTCTGAAGCTTTCTTT	TRBJ1-1	.	TRBV20-1	.
CASSPGLAGYYNEQFF	TGTGCCAGCAGTCCCGGACTAGCGGGGTACTACAATGAGCAGTTCTTC	TRBJ2-1	TRBD2	TRBV27	.
CASSLGPGLAGNEQFF	TGTGCCAGCAGCTTAGGACCGGGACTAGCGGGGAATGAGCAGTTCTTC	TRBJ2-1	TRBD2	TRBV7-3	.
CASSFDRASPQHF	TGTGCCAGCAGCTTTGACAGGGCCTCGCCCCAGCATTTT	TRBJ1-5	TRBD1	TRBV7-2	.
CASSLGVDPDTQYF	TGCGCCAGCAGCTTGGGCGTAGATCCAGATACGCAGTATTTT	TRBJ2-3	.	TRBV5-1	few
CASSQAGQGTDTQYF	TGCGCCAGCAGCCAAGCGGGACAGGGGACAGATACGCAGTATTTT	TRBJ2-3	TRBD1	TRBV4-3	few
CSARDQSSGSYNEQFF	TGCAGTGCTAGAGATCAGTCTAGCGGGAGTTACAATGAGCAGTTCTTC	TRBJ2-1	TRBD2	TRBV20-1	few
CASSLPGSALLYF	TGTGCCAGCAGCCTCCCAGGCTCGGCCCTTCTGTACTTC	TRBJ2-5	.	TRBV14	many
CASSGSATSGPQETQYF	TGTGCCAGCAGTGGTTCGGCCACTAGCGGCCCCCAAGAGACCCAGTACTTT	TRBJ2-5	TRBD2	TRBV2	.
CASSFGADYNEQFF	TGTGCCAGCAGCTTCGGCGCGGACTACAATGAGCAGTTCTTC	TRBJ2-1	.	TRBV7-8	.
CSAEMTSGGTTDTQYF	TGCAGCGCAGAAATGACTAGCGGGGGGACCACAGATACGCAGTATTTT	TRBJ2-3	TRBD2	TRBV29-1	.
CASSYFAGLQINEQFF	TGTGCCAGCAGTTACTTCGCGGGGCTACAAATCAATGAGCAGTTCTTC	TRBJ2-1	.	TRBV6-2/TRBV6-3	.
CASSELAVTNTDTQYF	TGTGCCAGCAGTGAATTAGCAGTTACGAACACAGATACGCAGTATTTT	TRBJ2-3	.	TRBV2	.
CASSPLRAVGELFF	TGTGCCAGCAGTCCCCTGAGGGCGGTCGGGGAGCTGTTTTTT	TRBJ2-2	.	TRBV27	few